Each of the 27 T cell receptor beta chains below was sequenced from the same sample in a study of T cell responses to AZD1222 COVID-19 vaccine. Generated by immunoSEQ multiplex PCR, the TCRdb table keeps only in-frame clones and is missing some. The sample carries 150,000 or so clones, approximately 91% recorded once. Sequencing used peripheral blood, obtained on day 0 of AZD1222 vaccination. The source is an adult in good health.

DNA for the CDR3: TGTGCCAGCAGTTTATCCTTAGGCCCCCATAGGAGTTACGAGCAGTACTTC. It yields the protein CASSLSLGPHRSYEQYF. The chain links TRBV28 to TRBJ2-7, with D unclear. This CDR3 has 17 residues. V gave up 1 base and J gave up 4 bases, with 20 bases separating them. Germline CDR1 and CDR2: MDHEN and SYDVKM.

This chain uses TRBV6-1 with TRBJ2-7; 8 positions match TRBD2. This CDR3 spans 11 amino acids. Germline V gives CDR1 MNHNS, CDR2 SASEGT. V was pared by 5 bases and J by 9 bases, with 3 bases of the junction left unmatched. The CDR3 DNA follows: TGTGCCAGCAGTCTCGGGGGGGGGCAGTACTTC. It yields the protein CASSLGGGQYF.

The CDR3 loop reads CASSYSGTHNSGYGYTF. In DNA form, the CDR3 reads TGCGCCAGCAGCTACTCCGGGACACATAATTCGGGCTATGGCTACACCTTC. V usage is TRBV5-1 and J usage is TRBJ1-2; a possible D gene is TRBD1 (6 bases). CDR1 and CDR2 (germline): SGHRS, YFSETQ. The CDR3 runs to 17 residues. The ends were cut back, 3 bases at V and 4 bases at J, with 22 bases in the middle.

This chain links TRBV6-4 with TRBJ1-2, with D maybe TRBD1 (6 bases). V shed 2 bases and J shed 8 bases, with 15 bases lying between them. Germline V lookup: CDR1 MRHNA, CDR2 SNTAGT. The CDR3 contains 14 residues. In nucleotides, the CDR3 is TGTGCCAGCAGTGACGGGGCAGGGGAAACGGGCTACACCTTC. Translation: CASSDGAGETGYTF.

This clone was recorded a few times. This chain uses TRBV2 with TRBJ2-2; maybe TRBD2 (6 bases). Germline CDR1 SNHLY, CDR2 FYNNEI. V lost 7 bases to trimming and J lost 4 bases, with 16 bases between them. This CDR3 region has 15 residues. CDR3 sequence reads: CASKLGLAVTGELFF. CDR3 DNA: TGTGCCAGCAAGCTGGGACTCGCGGTCACCGGGGAGCTGTTTTTT.

The rearrangement uses TRBV10-3 and TRBJ2-7; D possibly corresponds to TRBD2 (5 bases). CDR1 is ENHRY and CDR2 is SYGVKD in the germline V gene. The CDR3 runs 14 residues. Trimming stripped 6 bases from V and 0 bases from J, with 12 bases between. CDR3 loop: CAIRGADSSYEQYF. CDR3 in DNA: TGTGCCATCAGAGGAGCGGATAGCTCCTACGAGCAGTACTTC.

This clone turned up a few times. V gene TRBV30 combines with J gene TRBJ1-1; D gene uncertain. CDR1 and CDR2 from the germline V gene are GTSNPN and SVGIG (reference sequence). There are 11 residues in the CDR3. V lost 5 bases, J lost 2 bases, and 6 bases lay in between. The CDR3 reads CAWGRNTEAFF. In DNA form, the CDR3 reads TGTGCCTGGGGGCGTAACACTGAAGCTTTCTTT.

The chain uses TRBV20-1 and TRBJ2-3; 10 bases fit TRBD2. Unmatched junction bases numbered 17, after V lost 3 bases and J lost 2 bases. The CDR3 spans 19 residues. Germline CDR1 is DFQATT and CDR2 is SNEGSKA (reference sequence). CDR3 coding DNA: TGCAGTGCTAGTCCCGGGACTAGCGAAAGAACTTCCATCACAGATACGCAGTATTTT. Residues: CSASPGTSERTSITDTQYF.

The genes are TRBV2 and TRBJ2-4; no definite D call. Trimming pared 1 base from V and 3 bases from J, leaving 10 bases between. Per germline, CDR1 SNHLY and CDR2 FYNNEI. The CDR3 spans 15 residues. The CDR3 bases are TGTGCCAGCAGTGAAGGTAGCTTGGGCAAAAACATTCAGTACTTC. Its protein product is CASSEGSLGKNIQYF.

The chain has TRBV6-5 and TRBJ1-2; 7 bases match TRBD1. Germline V gene lookup returns CDR1 MNHEY and CDR2 SVGAGI. This CDR3 has 12 residues. V trimming: 2 bases; J trimming: 8 bases; junction bases outside the gene matches: 2. CDR3 in DNA: TGTGCCAGCAGTTACGGGACAGCAGGCTACACCTTC. Its translation is CASSYGTAGYTF.

V and J are TRBV19 and TRBJ1-3, with D uncertain. Trimming removed 7 bases from V and 2 bases from J, with 9 bases in between. CDR1 is LNHDA and CDR2 is SQIVND in the germline V gene (reference sequence). This CDR3 region has 13 residues. The CDR3 DNA follows: TGTGCCAGTAAATACAAGACTGGAAACACCATATATTTT. Amino acid sequence: CASKYKTGNTIYF.

The V gene is TRBV5-1, the J gene TRBJ2-1; D is unresolved. Germline V gene data show CDR1 as SGHRS and CDR2 as YFSETQ. V gave up 0 bases and J gave up 8 bases, with 6 bases separating them. The CDR3 loop spans 12 amino acids. CDR3 protein: CASSLVYDEQFF. The CDR3 bases are TGCGCCAGCAGCTTGGTATACGATGAGCAGTTCTTC.

This chain connects TRBV5-1 to TRBJ1-2, with D possibly being TRBD1 (5 bases). Germline CDR1 is SGHRS and CDR2 is YFSETQ. The CDR3 totals 13 residues. The V end lost 3 bases, the J end lost 2 bases, and 8 bases lay between the germline ends. CDR3 DNA: TGCGCCAGCAGCTGGGACCGAAACTATGGCTACACCTTC. It is translated as CASSWDRNYGYTF.

The chain is built from TRBV6-2 or TRBV6-3 and TRBJ2-7; TRBD2 might be the D (5 bases). CDR1 and CDR2 from the germline V gene are MNHEY and SVGEGT. V was pared by 2 bases and J by 0 bases, with 17 bases between. This CDR3 contains 17 residues. CDR3 in DNA: TGTGCCAGCAGTTACCGCCATAAACTAGATTACTCCTACGAGCAGTACTTC. Amino acids: CASSYRHKLDYSYEQYF.

The V call is TRBV21-1, the J call TRBJ2-5; TRBD1, the table's D call, lacks a check against the DNA. TRBV21-1 corresponds to a pseudogene. The CDR3 loop spans 14 amino acids. CDR3 residues: CASSNARVRKTQYF. The CDR3 DNA reads TGTGCCAGCAGCAATGCCAGGGTAAGGAAGACCCAGTACTTC.

The rearrangement links TRBV24-1 to TRBJ2-1; 14 positions agree with TRBD2. The CDR3 is 16 amino acids. Germline CDR1 is KGHDR and CDR2 is SFDVKD. V was clipped by 4 bases and J by 6 bases; unmatched bases: 4. In DNA form, the CDR3 reads TGTGCCACCAGTGACCCCGGGACTAGCGGGAGCAATGAGCAGTTCTTC. This encodes CATSDPGTSGSNEQFF.

This clone appeared a single time. The CDR3 here is CASSPREQLSYNSPLHF. DNA of the CDR3: TGTGCCAGCAGTCCGCGCGAACAGCTTTCCTATAATTCACCCCTCCACTTT. The chain employs TRBV6-6 and TRBJ1-6, with D uncertain. The CDR3 contains 17 residues. Trimming pared 5 bases from V and 1 base from J, leaving 15 bases between. The germline V gene has CDR1 MNHNY and CDR2 SVGAGI (reference sequence).

The table lists this clone with a count of one. J is TRBJ1-5 and V is TRBV27; no reliable D call. The CDR3 extends over 14 amino acids. V was pared by 3 bases and J by 4 bases, with 10 bases between. Germline V gene data show CDR1 as MNHEY and CDR2 as SMNVEV (reference sequence). CDR3 in amino acids: CASSFVGQNQPQHF. Written as DNA, the CDR3 is TGTGCCAGCAGTTTTGTAGGGCAGAATCAGCCCCAGCATTTT.

The chain uses TRBV28 and TRBJ1-4; D not certain. The CDR3 is 13 amino acids. Looked up from germline, CDR1 is MDHEN and CDR2 is SYDVKM. The ends were cut back, 1 base at V and 8 bases at J, with 8 bases in the middle. CDR3 residues: CASSLSEREKLFF. The CDR3 DNA reads as TGTGCCAGCAGTTTATCGGAGAGGGAAAAACTGTTTTTT. The full variable domain, its missing parts supplied by reference TRBV28 and TRBJ1-4, is DVKVTQSSRYLVKRTGEKVFLECVQDMDHENMFWYRQDPGLGLRLIYFSYDVKMKEKGDIPEGYSVSREKKERFSLILESASTNQTSMYLCASSLSEREKLFFGSGTQLSVL.

The V call is TRBV28, the J call TRBJ1-2, with D uncertain. V was trimmed by 2 bases and J by 4 bases, leaving 11 bases between them. Per the germline V gene, CDR1 is MDHEN and CDR2 is SYDVKM. The CDR3 extends over 14 amino acids. The CDR3 coding sequence is TGTGCCAGCAGTTTACTTAAGGGAAGCTATGGCTACACCTTC. Its protein product is CASSLLKGSYGYTF.

The rearrangement uses TRBV10-2 and TRBJ2-1; 8 positions match TRBD2. The J segment lost 6 bases and the V segment lost 1 base, leaving 8 bases of the junction unmatched. The CDR3 has 16 amino acids. The germline gives CDR1 WSHSY, CDR2 SAAADI. CDR3 bases: TGCGCCAGCAGTGAGTTTTTTAGCGGGAAGGTCAATGAGCAGTTCTTC. Protein product: CASSEFFSGKVNEQFF.

This clone was detected a few times. The gene calls are TRBV10-2 and TRBJ1-6; D remains unclear. Per the germline V gene, CDR1 is WSHSY and CDR2 is SAAADI. The CDR3 has 17 residues. V was pared by 7 bases and J by 2 bases, with 18 bases between. The CDR3 region has the DNA TGCGCCAGCACCTCGGACCTTTACGGAACCTATAATTCACCCCTCCACTTT. Translating gives CASTSDLYGTYNSPLHF.

This clone was counted a single time. The chain combines TRBV28 with TRBJ2-5; D uncertain. The CDR3 length is 12 residues. Germline CDR1 reads MDHEN; CDR2 reads SYDVKM. V was shortened by 5 bases and J by 5 bases, with 9 bases between the two germline ends. CDR3 nucleotides: TGTGCCAGCAGTCCCCCGTGGGAGACCCAGTACTTC. Its protein is CASSPPWETQYF.

This clone was seen once. V gene TRBV28 combines with J gene TRBJ1-2; D not resolved. The CDR3 has 14 amino acids. The V gene's germline CDR1 is MDHEN and CDR2 SYDVKM. V was trimmed by 7 bases and J by 2 bases, leaving 14 bases between them. CDR3 bases: TGTGCCAGCATCGGAGGAGGAGTAAACTATGGCTACACCTTC. Translating gives CASIGGGVNYGYTF.

Of note for this clone: This sample includes further DNA sequences coding for the same CDR3. The chain recombines TRBV24-1 with TRBJ1-5; D uncertain. The CDR3 is made up of 13 amino acids. V was shortened by 3 bases and J by 2 bases, with 4 bases between the two germline ends. The germline V gene has CDR1 KGHDR and CDR2 SFDVKD. CDR3 in amino acids: CATSDGGNQPQHF. The CDR3 DNA sequence: TGTGCCACCAGTGATGGAGGCAATCAGCCCCAGCATTTT.

The chain uses TRBV7-9 and TRBJ1-1; 10 bases are shared with TRBD1. V lost 4 bases, J lost 1 base, and 9 bases stayed unmatched. Looked up from germline, CDR1 is SEHNR and CDR2 is FQNEAQ (reference sequence). The CDR3 contains 17 residues. The CDR3 spells CASSSSGTGVRNTEAFF. The CDR3 bases are TGTGCCAGCAGCTCCTCGGGGACAGGGGTAAGGAACACTGAAGCTTTCTTT.

This sequence joins TRBV7-9 and TRBJ1-1; D perhaps matches TRBD1 (5 bases). The germline gives CDR1 SEHNR, CDR2 FQNEAQ (reference sequence). The V and J ends lost 6 bases and 1 base respectively, with 18 bases between them. This CDR3 has 16 amino acids. The CDR3 loop is CASRPARDYGNTEAFF. The CDR3 DNA follows: TGTGCCAGCAGACCGGCCCGGGACTATGGGAACACTGAAGCTTTCTTT.